A single sample is the source of the 16 T cell receptor beta chains below, sequenced in a study of T cell responses to AZD1222 COVID-19 vaccine. Data came from immunoSEQ multiplex PCR; TCRdb stores just in-frame clones and leaves some out. The sample contains about 140,000 clones, 85% to 95% of which appear only once. This specimen consisted of peripheral blood, obtained on day 0 of AZD1222 vaccination. These receptors came from an adult in good health.

This clone showed up just a few times. CDR3 in amino acids: CASSPTGSYEQYF. CDR3 nucleotides: TGTGCCAGCAGCCCCACCGGCTCCTACGAGCAGTACTTC. This chain connects TRBV7-9 to TRBJ2-7; D is unresolved. The CDR3 contains 13 residues. Germline CDR1 reads SEHNR; CDR2 reads FQNEAQ (reference sequence). Trimming took 5 bases from V and 0 from J, leaving 8 bases between them.

This clone was found many times. CDR3 region: CASSLMAGGSYNEQFF. CDR3 nucleotide sequence: TGTGCCAGCAGCTTAATGGCGGGAGGTTCCTACAATGAGCAGTTCTTC. This rearrangement joins TRBV11-2 to TRBJ2-1; 8 bases match TRBD2. The CDR3 has 16 residues. Germline lookup yields CDR1 SGHAT and CDR2 FQNNGV. After removal of 2 bases from V and 1 base from J, the junction contained 4 bases not matched to a gene.

The chain is built from TRBV2 and TRBJ2-5, with TRBD1 matching over 9 bases. V lost 6 bases and J lost 5; bases outside the gene matches: 7. This CDR3 is 14 amino acids long. The germline V gene encodes CDR1 SNHLY and CDR2 FYNNEI. The CDR3 here is CASSPGQGRETQYF. The CDR3, as DNA: TGTGCCAGCAGCCCGGGACAGGGCCGGGAGACCCAGTACTTC.

This chain links TRBV6-5 with TRBJ2-1; a weak D match, TRBD1 (6 bases). The CDR3 loop spans 14 amino acids. V lost 5 bases to trimming and J lost 6 bases, with 14 bases between them. The germline V gene encodes CDR1 MNHEY and CDR2 SVGAGI. DNA of the CDR3: TGTGCCAGCAGTCGCTCGACAGGTTCCAATGAGCAGTTCTTC. It translates to CASSRSTGSNEQFF.

The chain joins TRBV6-4 to TRBJ2-3; D perhaps matches TRBD1 (5 bases). CDR1 is MRHNA, CDR2 SNTAGT, per germline. V lost 5 bases and J lost 2, with 11 bases in between. The CDR3 has 14 amino acids. The CDR3 loop is CASSQGTNTDTQYF. Here the CDR3 DNA reads TGTGCCAGCAGTCAGGGCACTAACACAGATACGCAGTATTTT.

The rearrangement uses TRBV9 and TRBJ1-1; tentatively, D is TRBD1 (5 bases). The CDR3 runs 18 residues. V dropped 0 bases and J dropped 1 base, with 19 bases sitting between them. Germline V lookup: CDR1 SGDLS, CDR2 YYNGEE. CDR3 nucleotide sequence: TGTGCCAGCAGCGTAGAGACCCCTGGGGCGGCGAAGAACACTGAAGCTTTCTTT. Translating gives CASSVETPGAAKNTEAFF.

The chain recombines TRBV28 with TRBJ1-5; possible D gene TRBD1, 5 bases. Per the germline V gene, CDR1 is MDHEN and CDR2 is SYDVKM. Trimming cost V 3 bases and J 2 bases, with 11 bases left between them. The length of the CDR3 is 15 residues. DNA for the CDR3: TGTGCCAGCAGTTTGAGGGGCTATGGCAATCAGCCCCAGCATTTT. It specifies CASSLRGYGNQPQHF.

The chain recombines TRBV6-5 with TRBJ2-5; TRBD2 aligns across 7 bases. V shed 5 bases and J 5 bases; nucleotides not matched to a gene: 8. From germline, CDR1 is MNHEY and CDR2 SVGAGI. The CDR3 is made up of 14 amino acids. The DNA of the CDR3 is TGTGCCAGCAGTATCGGGACTACGGGGGAGACCCAGTACTTC. As protein: CASSIGTTGETQYF.

This chain links TRBV27 with TRBJ2-6; D possibly corresponds to TRBD1 (5 bases). The V gene lost 1 base and the J gene lost 0 bases, with 13 bases spanning the gap. CDR1 and CDR2 (germline): MNHEY, SMNVEV (reference sequence). The CDR3 is made up of 18 amino acids. In DNA form, the CDR3 reads TGTGCCAGCAGTTTATTTGGGGTTGGGGCCTCTGGGGCCAACGTCCTGACTTTC. The encoded protein is CASSLFGVGASGANVLTF.

V usage is TRBV6-2 or TRBV6-3 and J usage is TRBJ1-1; possible D gene TRBD1, 6 bases. Trimming removed 2 bases from V and 5 bases from J, with 6 bases in between. CDR3 size: 12 residues. The V gene's germline CDR1 is MNHEY and CDR2 SVGEGT. The CDR3 bases are TGTGCCAGCAGTTACGGACAGACTGAAGCTTTCTTT. Translating it yields CASSYGQTEAFF.

The rearrangement uses TRBV13 and TRBJ1-1, with D possibly TRBD1 on 6 matching bases. CDR1 PRHDT and CDR2 FYEKMQ come from the germline V gene (reference sequence). Trimming left V 7 bases short and J 4 bases short, with 13 bases between. The CDR3 contains 13 residues. The CDR3 loop is CASMVTGRTEAFF. CDR3 coding DNA: TGTGCCAGCATGGTGACAGGTCGCACTGAAGCTTTCTTT.

This clone appeared once. The rearrangement joins TRBV19 to TRBJ1-5, with a weak D call TRBD1 (6 bases). The V gene lost 6 bases and the J gene lost 0 bases, with 27 bases spanning the gap. The CDR3 loop spans 20 amino acids. The germline CDR1 and CDR2 sequences are LNHDA and SQIVND (reference sequence). The CDR3 here is CASSLLRDTIRDISNQPQHF. The DNA for the CDR3 is TGTGCCAGTAGCCTCCTTCGGGACACCATTCGGGATATTAGCAATCAGCCCCAGCATTTT.

CDR3 amino acids: CASSVGANQPQHF. The CDR3 bases are TGTGCCAGCAGCGTCGGAGCCAATCAGCCCCAGCATTTT. The genes are TRBV5-6 and TRBJ1-5; D is uncertain. This CDR3 spans 13 amino acids. Germline CDR1 SGHDT, CDR2 YYEEEE. V shed 4 bases and J shed 3 bases, with 8 bases lying between them.

The CDR3 is CASSYRGQSNQPQHF. The CDR3 DNA sequence: TGTGCCAGCAGTTACCGGGGACAGTCCAATCAGCCCCAGCATTTT. The genes are TRBV6-2 or TRBV6-3 and TRBJ1-5; 7 nucleotides match TRBD1. The CDR3 runs 15 residues. The germline V gene encodes CDR1 MNHEY and CDR2 SVGEGT. Trimming removed 2 bases from V and 3 bases from J; junction bases left unmatched: 4.

The chain carries TRBV7-9 and TRBJ2-5, with TRBD2 matching over 8 bases. Germline lookup yields CDR1 SEHNR and CDR2 FQNEAQ (reference sequence). The CDR3 spans 13 residues. Germline trimming cut 8 bases from V and 2 bases from J; bases unmatched to any gene: 4. The CDR3 sequence: CASSRGGQETQYF. DNA for the CDR3: TGTGCCAGCTCCCGGGGGGGGCAAGAGACCCAGTACTTC.

The chain recombines TRBV4-1 with TRBJ2-7; D uncertain. Deletions cut 8 bases from V and 5 bases from J, with 16 bases between. CDR1 is MGHRA and CDR2 is YSYEKL in the germline V gene. The CDR3 is 13 amino acids. The CDR3 protein is CASGTPLGNEQYF. DNA for the CDR3: TGCGCCAGCGGAACCCCCCTAGGGAACGAGCAGTACTTC.